Below, 18 T cell receptor beta chains from the same sample are listed, as sequenced in a study of blood T cell repertoires in COVID-19. Assay used: immunoSEQ multiplex PCR; TCRdb lists only in-frame clones, some missing. The repertoire holds about 190,000 clones, around four fifths seen once, with around 19% in the top ten. The specimen sequenced was peripheral blood. Every receptor here comes from a human donor in a cohort sampled during active COVID-19.

J is TRBJ1-1 and V is TRBV4-1, with unresolved D. V lost 4 bases and J 0 bases, leaving 12 bases between the germline ends. The CDR3 is made up of 15 amino acids. Germline loops: CDR1 MGHRA, CDR2 YSYEKL. The CDR3 is CASSLGEVMNTEAFF. CDR3 sequence (DNA): TGCGCCAGCAGCCTTGGGGAGGTCATGAACACTGAAGCTTTCTTT.

V is TRBV18 and J is TRBJ1-2, with 8 bases identical to TRBD1. Germline V lookup: CDR1 KGHSH, CDR2 LQKENI. This CDR3 spans 14 amino acids. V was pared by 3 bases and J by 8 bases, with 8 bases of the junction left unmatched. DNA for the CDR3: TGTGCCAGCTCACCGACAGGGGAGGCGAAGGGCTACACCTTC. Protein sequence: CASSPTGEAKGYTF.

The chain couples TRBV7-3 to TRBJ2-2; 9 bases fit TRBD1. Unmatched junction bases numbered 1, after V lost 4 bases and J lost 1 base. This CDR3 region has 15 residues. CDR1 is SGHTA, CDR2 FQGTGA, per germline. DNA for the CDR3: TGTGCCAGCAGCTACAGGGGGCTGAACACCGGGGAGCTGTTTTTT. Residues: CASSYRGLNTGELFF.

The chain links TRBV11-2 to TRBJ1-1; D uncertain. V lost 5 bases and J lost 1, with 8 bases in between. This CDR3 spans 13 amino acids. In germline, CDR1 is SGHAT, CDR2 FQNNGV. The CDR3 coding sequence is TGTGCCAGCAGCCCGCGGTGGAACACTGAAGCTTTCTTT. Protein: CASSPRWNTEAFF.

The chain couples TRBV7-2 to TRBJ1-1, with TRBD1 identical over 8 bases. CDR3 length equals 12 residues. Trimming removed 1 base from V and 8 bases from J; junction bases left unmatched: 0. Germline CDR1 SGHTA, CDR2 FQGNSA. The CDR3, as DNA: TGTGCCAGCAGCTTAGACAGGGGGGAAGCTTTCTTT. Its translation is CASSLDRGEAFF.

The genes are TRBV5-1 and TRBJ2-1, with 10 bases lining up with TRBD2. This CDR3 is built from 16 residues. The germline V gene has CDR1 SGHRS and CDR2 YFSETQ. V shed 0 bases, J shed 8 bases, and the junction held 8 bases outside the gene matches. CDR3 DNA sequence: TGCGCCAGCAGCTTGGCCCTAGCGGGGGCTGGGGATGAGCAGTTCTTC. Its protein product is CASSLALAGAGDEQFF.

This clone occurred once. This sequence joins TRBV7-9 and TRBJ2-7; D remains ambiguous. This CDR3 is built from 14 residues. Germline CDR1 SEHNR, CDR2 FQNEAQ (reference sequence). V lost 1 base and J lost 2, with 9 bases in between. The CDR3 loop is CASSLGHTPYEQYV. Here the CDR3 DNA reads TGTGCCAGCAGCTTAGGTCACACACCCTACGAGCAGTACGTC.

The CDR3 nucleotides read TGTGCCAGCAGCCAGCAGCGCTCCTACAATGAGCAGTTCTTC. Residues: CASSQQRSYNEQFF. The chain uses TRBV3-1 (or the pseudogene TRBV3-2) and TRBJ2-1; D not resolved. Trimming took 3 bases from V and 0 from J, leaving 6 bases between them. CDR3 length: 14 residues. Germline-derived CDR1 and CDR2 are LGHDT and YNNKEL (reference sequence).

The V gene is TRBV6-6, the J gene TRBJ2-1, with TRBD1 matching over 10 bases. From germline, CDR1 is MNHNY and CDR2 SVGAGI (reference sequence). After removal of 6 bases from V and 15 bases from J, the junction contained 8 bases not matched to a gene. The CDR3 has 12 amino acids. This CDR3 reads CASRNGQGVLFF. Written as DNA, the CDR3 is TGTGCCAGCAGAAACGGACAGGGGGTTTTGTTCTTC.

The chain carries TRBV19 and TRBJ1-1; no clear D. CDR1 and CDR2 (germline): LNHDA, SQIVND (reference sequence). The CDR3 is 12 amino acids. With 4 bases removed from V and 5 bases from J, the gap between germline ends came to 8 bases. The CDR3 bases are TGTGCCAGTAGTACAGGATGGACTGAAGCTTTCTTT. It translates to CASSTGWTEAFF.

The rearrangement joins TRBV5-4 to TRBJ2-3, with no clear D. The CDR3 extends over 15 amino acids. CDR1 is SGHNT and CDR2 is YYREEE in the germline V gene (reference sequence). V was shortened by 7 bases and J by 4 bases, with 19 bases between the two germline ends. The CDR3 DNA reads as TGTGCCAGCGCTAGAACGTCTGGAATCCCAGATACGCAGTATTTT. Translating gives CASARTSGIPDTQYF.

This chain connects TRBV5-4 to TRBJ1-4, with 10 bases identical to TRBD1. The CDR3 length is 15 residues. V lost 3 bases and J lost 8; bases outside the gene matches: 7. The germline V gene has CDR1 SGHNT and CDR2 YYREEE (reference sequence). As DNA, the CDR3 is TGTGCCAGCAGCTCGTCCGGGACAGGGGCCGAAAAACTGTTTTTT. It translates to CASSSSGTGAEKLFF.

This chain links TRBV7-2 with TRBJ2-5; TRBD2 matches 10 bases. The J segment lost 2 bases and the V segment lost 5 bases, leaving 14 bases of the junction unmatched. CDR1 is SGHTA, CDR2 FQGNSA, per germline. The CDR3 contains 18 residues. CDR3 region: CASSTQASGRSRQETQYF. CDR3 DNA sequence: TGTGCCAGCAGCACTCAGGCTAGCGGGAGAAGTCGACAAGAGACCCAGTACTTC.

This chain links TRBV5-1 with TRBJ1-1; TRBD1 agrees at 9 bases. The CDR3 extends over 14 amino acids. CDR1 SGHRS and CDR2 YFSETQ come from the germline V gene. V gave up 6 bases and J gave up 0 bases; unmatched junction bases: 3. The CDR3 region is CASTRTGVNTEAFF. The CDR3 DNA is TGCGCCAGCACCCGGACAGGGGTGAACACTGAAGCTTTCTTT.

The V call is TRBV30, the J call TRBJ1-3; D unresolved. The V gene lost 5 bases and the J gene lost 0 bases, with 17 bases spanning the gap. The CDR3 is 16 amino acids. Germline CDR1 is GTSNPN and CDR2 is SVGIG (reference sequence). The CDR3 is CAWPVAPTGSGNTIYF. CDR3 nucleotide sequence: TGTGCCTGGCCGGTGGCCCCAACGGGCTCTGGAAACACCATATATTTT.

The chain recombines TRBV19 with TRBJ1-2; D may be TRBD1 (5 bases). CDR1 is LNHDA, CDR2 SQIVND, per germline (reference sequence). The CDR3 runs to 15 residues. The V and J ends lost 1 base and 4 bases respectively, with 13 bases between them. The CDR3 region has the DNA TGTGCCAGTAGTATAGCCTCGACAGAAGGCTATGGCTACACCTTC. It encodes CASSIASTEGYGYTF. Complete variable domain (other parts from reference TRBV19 and TRBJ1-2): DGGITQSPKYLFRKEGQNVTLSCEQNLNHDAMYWYRQDPGQGLRLIYYSQIVNDFQKGDIAEGYSVSREKKESFPLTVTSAQKNPTAFYLCASSIASTEGYGYTFGSGTRLTVV.

This chain connects TRBV12-2 to TRBJ2-7; TRBD1 was called by the table and not checked on the DNA. TRBV12-2 is designated a pseudogene. This CDR3 has 17 amino acids. The CDR3 region has the DNA TGTGCAAGTCGCTTAGTAGAAAGGACAGGGGCGGTCTGCGAGCAGTACGTC. It encodes CASRLVERTGAVCEQYV.

This clone was found a few times. The rearrangement links TRBV3-1 (or the pseudogene TRBV3-2) to TRBJ2-3; unclear D gene. Per the germline V gene, CDR1 is LGHDT and CDR2 is YNNKEL (reference sequence). With 4 bases removed from V and 3 bases from J, the gap between germline ends came to 11 bases. The CDR3 has 14 amino acids. DNA for the CDR3: TGTGCCAGCAGCCGAGATAGGCGGACAGATACGCAGTATTTT. This codes for CASSRDRRTDTQYF.